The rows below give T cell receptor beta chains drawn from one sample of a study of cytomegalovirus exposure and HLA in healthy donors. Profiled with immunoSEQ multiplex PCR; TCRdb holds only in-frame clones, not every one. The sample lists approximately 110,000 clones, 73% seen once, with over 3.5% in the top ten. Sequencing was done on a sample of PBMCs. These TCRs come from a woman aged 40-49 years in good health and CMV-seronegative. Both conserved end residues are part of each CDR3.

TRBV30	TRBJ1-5	CAWGLGYQPQHF
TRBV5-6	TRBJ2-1	CASSLVSGGTPRNEQFF
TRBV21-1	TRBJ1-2	CASRPQGVNYGYTF
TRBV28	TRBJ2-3	CASSSPRGWYTDTQYF
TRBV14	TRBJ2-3	CASSPGLAGGPMWTDTQYF
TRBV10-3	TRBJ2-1	CAISERSERSYNEQFF
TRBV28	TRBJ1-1	CASSPHRGGEAFF
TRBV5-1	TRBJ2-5	CASSSPGEGETQYF
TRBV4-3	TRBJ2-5	CASSPATGRGETQYF
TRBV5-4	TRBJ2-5	CASSLGLAKETQYF
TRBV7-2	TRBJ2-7	CASSPLSYEQYF